This paragraph covers one TCR beta chain sequence. The data derive from a study of shared clonotypes between healthy human individuals. A CD45RA+ naive subset and a CD45RA-negative memory subset were split from CD4+ cells. Trimming at V came to 3 bases and at J to 4 bases, leaving 7 bases not matched to a gene. Germline V gives CDR1 SEHNR, CDR2 FQNEAQ (reference sequence). There are 16 residues in the CDR3. Sequencing was performed with immunoSEQ multiplex PCR; in TCRdb, only in-frame clones are kept and a portion is missing. The profile covers 600,000 to 750,000 clones, with about two thirds appearing a single time and around 1.8% taken by the ten largest.

Sequences were obtained from memory CD4+ T cells sorted from blood. The subset was: CD45RA-negative fraction. V and J are TRBV7-9 and TRBJ2-1; 9 positions agree with TRBD2. This sequence originates from a woman in her 30s in good health. The CDR3 loop is CASSLSLAGQYNEQFF. CDR3 nucleotide sequence: TGTGCCAGCAGCTTGAGCCTAGCGGGGCAGTACAATGAGCAGTTCTTC.